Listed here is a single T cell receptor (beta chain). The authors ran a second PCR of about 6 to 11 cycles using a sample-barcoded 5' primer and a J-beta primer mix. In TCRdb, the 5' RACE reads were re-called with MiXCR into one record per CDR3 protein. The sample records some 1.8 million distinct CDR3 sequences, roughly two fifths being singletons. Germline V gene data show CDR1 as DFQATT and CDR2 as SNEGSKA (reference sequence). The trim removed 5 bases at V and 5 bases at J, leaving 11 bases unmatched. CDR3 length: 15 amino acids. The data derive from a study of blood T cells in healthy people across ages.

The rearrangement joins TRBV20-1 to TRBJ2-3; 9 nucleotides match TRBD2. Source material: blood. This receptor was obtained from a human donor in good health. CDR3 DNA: TGCAGTGCTGCCCCTGGGGTAGCGGGGGAAGATACGCAGTATTTT. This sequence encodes CSAAPGVAGEDTQYF.